The entry that follows covers one TCR beta chain sequence. The antigen is unknown. The junction had 6 bases not matched to a gene; V was cut back by 3 bases and J by 2 bases. The CDR3 contains 14 residues. Germline V gene sequence: CDR1 SQVTM, CDR2 ANQGSEA. As to time point: naive CD8 control sorted from an acute-time-point sample. A positive HCV RNA or antibody test following a negative test within 24 weeks defined acute primary infection. Sequencing used immunoSEQ multiplex PCR; TCRdb keeps in-frame clones, though not all of them. Among 35,000 to 40,000 clones listed, 87% were seen once. This entry is derived from a study of CD8 T cells in acute hepatitis C reinfection. Study-level points and caveats: Only TCRbeta was bulk sequenced, so alphabeta pairing of public clonotypes remains unknown. Acute resolver, follow-up resolver and acute chronic samples had similar high diversity.

The TCR was taken from a man aged 25 to 45 with chronic hepatitis C. The J gene is TRBJ1-2, the V gene TRBV29-1; 7 bases line up with TRBD1. The sequenced sample was naive CD8+ T cells from PBMCs. The CDR3 loop is CSVDYPGGNYGYTF. Here the CDR3 DNA reads TGCAGCGTTGATTACCCAGGGGGGAACTATGGCTACACCTTC.